These T cell receptor beta chains were read from a single sample in a study of CD8 T cells in ankylosing spondylitis. Via MiXCR, TCRdb re-called the 5' RACE reads, giving one row per CDR3 protein. The table shows hundreds of thousands of distinct CDR3 sequences, with roughly 26% occurring only once. The material sequenced was blood, either unsorted or a sorted T cell fraction (not recorded which). Every receptor here comes from a male donor with ankylosing spondylitis or in good health (not recorded which). CDR3s include the opening cysteine and the closing phenylalanine or tryptophan. Fields, in order: clone size, J gene, V gene, D gene, CDR3 protein, CDR3 DNA. A D gene is named only where the DNA matches it firmly. Where a row states a size, it is once, few, many or the class of an expanded clone; other rows omit it.

clone_size: many
j_call: TRBJ2-7
v_call: TRBV10-3
d_call: TRBD2
cdr3_aa: CAIQELAGTGEQYF
cdr3_nt: TGTGCCATCCAGGAACTAGCGGGAACGGGCGAGCAGTACTTC

clone_size: once
j_call: TRBJ2-1
v_call: TRBV5-1
d_call: NA
cdr3_aa: CASREAAYNEQFF
cdr3_nt: TGCGCCAGCAGGGAAGCGGCCTACAATGAGCAGTTCTTC

clone_size: many
j_call: TRBJ2-1
v_call: TRBV20-1
d_call: NA
cdr3_aa: CSASLPGRSYNEQFF
cdr3_nt: TGCAGTGCTAGTCTGCCGGGCCGTTCCTACAATGAGCAGTTCTTC

clone_size: many
j_call: TRBJ1-1
v_call: TRBV3-1
d_call: NA
cdr3_aa: CASSRSSGRLGAFF
cdr3_nt: TGTGCCAGCAGCCGTTCCTCGGGACGACTCGGGGCTTTCTTT

clone_size: many
j_call: TRBJ1-3
v_call: TRBV12-3/TRBV12-4
d_call: NA
cdr3_aa: CASSLRGHSSGNTIYF
cdr3_nt: TGTGCCAGCAGTTTACGGGGGCACAGCTCTGGAAACACCATATATTTT

clone_size: once
j_call: TRBJ2-3
v_call: TRBV24-1
d_call: NA
cdr3_aa: CATSDSSGTPNTDTQYF
cdr3_nt: TGTGCCACCAGTGATTCGAGCGGGACACCTAACACAGATACGCAGTATTTT

clone_size: many
j_call: TRBJ1-3
v_call: TRBV11-2
d_call: TRBD1
cdr3_aa: CASSLTGGRTGNTIYF
cdr3_nt: TGTGCCAGCAGCCTAACAGGGGGCCGGACTGGAAACACCATATATTTT

clone_size: many
j_call: TRBJ1-6
v_call: TRBV7-8
d_call: NA
cdr3_aa: CASSLGQGRHSPLHF
cdr3_nt: TGTGCCAGCAGCTTAGGGCAGGGAAGGCATTCACCCCTCCACTTT

clone_size: few
j_call: TRBJ2-3
v_call: TRBV19
d_call: TRBD2
cdr3_aa: CASSRTSGTRRGGQYF
cdr3_nt: TGTGCCAGTTCAAGGACTAGCGGGACGCGCCGTGGTGGGCAGTATTTT

clone_size: many
j_call: TRBJ2-3
v_call: TRBV20-1
d_call: NA
cdr3_aa: CSQIATSTDTQYF
cdr3_nt: TGCAGCCAAATAGCGACTAGCACAGATACGCAGTATTTT

clone_size: NA
j_call: TRBJ2-1
v_call: TRBV6-1
d_call: NA
cdr3_aa: CASSGPGTQPGNEQFF
cdr3_nt: TGTGCCAGCAGTGGACCCGGGACTCAACCTGGCAATGAGCAGTTCTTC

clone_size: NA
j_call: TRBJ2-3
v_call: TRBV25-1
d_call: NA
cdr3_aa: CASSEGGTDTQYF
cdr3_nt: TGTGCCAGCAGTGAAGGAGGGACGGATACGCAGTATTTT

clone_size: NA
j_call: TRBJ2-3
v_call: TRBV6-1
d_call: NA
cdr3_aa: CASRTTGADTQYF
cdr3_nt: TGTGCCAGCAGGACGACGGGAGCCGATACGCAGTATTTT

clone_size: few
j_call: TRBJ2-1
v_call: TRBV20-1
d_call: NA
cdr3_aa: CSARDSGFLRNEQFF
cdr3_nt: TGCAGTGCTAGAGATTCGGGCTTCCTCCGCAATGAGCAGTTCTTC

clone_size: many
j_call: TRBJ2-1
v_call: TRBV7-2
d_call: NA
cdr3_aa: CASSLAWTDSEQFF
cdr3_nt: TGTGCCAGCAGCTTAGCTTGGACCGACTCGGAGCAGTTCTTC

clone_size: many
j_call: TRBJ1-2
v_call: TRBV29-1
d_call: NA
cdr3_aa: CSSGGGGYGYTF
cdr3_nt: TGCAGCTCCGGGGGAGGGGGCTATGGCTACACCTTC

clone_size: many
j_call: TRBJ2-5
v_call: TRBV7-7
d_call: NA
cdr3_aa: CASSPVGQQETQYF
cdr3_nt: TGTGCTAGCAGCCCTGTGGGGCAGCAAGAGACCCAGTACTTC

clone_size: many
j_call: TRBJ1-5
v_call: TRBV20-1
d_call: NA
cdr3_aa: CSARVGGMGDQPQHF
cdr3_nt: TGCAGTGCTAGAGTAGGAGGGATGGGCGATCAGCCCCAGCATTTT

clone_size: many
j_call: TRBJ2-7
v_call: TRBV5-1
d_call: NA
cdr3_aa: CASSLEGLGVLPLEQYF
cdr3_nt: TGCGCCAGCAGCTTGGAGGGCCTCGGGGTTCTCCCACTCGAGCAGTACTTC

clone_size: many
j_call: TRBJ2-7
v_call: TRBV7-6
d_call: TRBD2
cdr3_aa: CASSFSGRAEQYF
cdr3_nt: TGTGCCAGCAGCTTTAGCGGGAGGGCAGAGCAGTACTTC

clone_size: many
j_call: TRBJ2-6
v_call: TRBV20-1
d_call: NA
cdr3_aa: CSAQDTGPGANVLTF
cdr3_nt: TGCAGTGCTCAAGACACAGGGCCTGGGGCCAACGTCCTGACTTTC

clone_size: once
j_call: TRBJ1-1
v_call: TRBV18
d_call: TRBD1
cdr3_aa: CASSTDRGVTEAFF
cdr3_nt: TGTGCCAGCTCAACGGACAGGGGAGTTACTGAAGCTTTCTTT

clone_size: many
j_call: TRBJ1-1
v_call: TRBV20-1
d_call: NA
cdr3_aa: CSAEPGREAFF
cdr3_nt: TGCAGTGCCGAACCCGGCAGGGAAGCTTTCTTT

clone_size: many
j_call: TRBJ2-1
v_call: TRBV5-5
d_call: TRBD2
cdr3_aa: CASSLVASGNNEQFF
cdr3_nt: TGTGCCAGCAGCTTGGTGGCTAGCGGAAACAATGAGCAGTTCTTC

clone_size: NA
j_call: TRBJ2-1
v_call: TRBV19
d_call: TRBD2
cdr3_aa: CASHQRLADKQFF
cdr3_nt: TGTGCCAGCCATCAAAGACTAGCGGATAAGCAGTTCTTC

clone_size: many
j_call: TRBJ2-7
v_call: TRBV15
d_call: NA
cdr3_aa: CATSRDAPSMEQYF
cdr3_nt: TGTGCCACCAGCAGAGATGCCCCGAGTATGGAGCAGTACTTC

clone_size: many
j_call: TRBJ1-5
v_call: TRBV12-3/TRBV12-4
d_call: NA
cdr3_aa: CASSLNRNQPQHF
cdr3_nt: TGTGCCAGCAGCCTTAACCGGAATCAGCCCCAGCATTTT

clone_size: many
j_call: TRBJ1-5
v_call: TRBV19
d_call: TRBD1
cdr3_aa: CASSLQTGLNQPQHF
cdr3_nt: TGTGCCAGTAGCCTACAGACAGGGCTCAATCAGCCCCAGCATTTT

clone_size: few
j_call: TRBJ2-5
v_call: TRBV11-2
d_call: TRBD1
cdr3_aa: CASSPGQGGQTQYF
cdr3_nt: TGTGCCAGCAGCCCGGGACAGGGTGGACAGACCCAGTACTTC

clone_size: NA
j_call: TRBJ2-1
v_call: TRBV4-2
d_call: NA
cdr3_aa: CASSQSPHYPDEQFF
cdr3_nt: TGTGCCAGCAGCCAAAGCCCACACTATCCCGATGAGCAGTTCTTC

clone_size: NA
j_call: TRBJ2-1
v_call: TRBV29-1
d_call: TRBD2
cdr3_aa: CSVEGSGSSYNEQFF
cdr3_nt: TGCAGCGTTGAAGGGAGCGGGAGCTCCTACAATGAGCAGTTCTTC

clone_size: NA
j_call: TRBJ2-3
v_call: TRBV20-1
d_call: TRBD2
cdr3_aa: CSARESSGRPSTDTQYF
cdr3_nt: TGCAGTGCTAGAGAGTCTAGCGGGAGGCCTAGCACAGATACGCAGTATTTT

clone_size: many
j_call: TRBJ2-1
v_call: TRBV4-1
d_call: NA
cdr3_aa: CASSQEIGSQTFF
cdr3_nt: TGCGCCAGCAGCCAAGAGATAGGCTCCCAGACGTTCTTC

clone_size: NA
j_call: TRBJ1-4
v_call: TRBV25-1
d_call: NA
cdr3_aa: CASSDEGGVSEKLFF
cdr3_nt: TGTGCCAGCAGTGATGAGGGGGGTGTAAGTGAAAAACTGTTTTTT

clone_size: few
j_call: TRBJ1-1
v_call: TRBV4-2
d_call: NA
cdr3_aa: CASSQDPGARTEAFF
cdr3_nt: TGTGCCAGCAGCCAAGACCCGGGGGCGCGGACTGAAGCTTTCTTT

clone_size: NA
j_call: TRBJ2-1
v_call: TRBV29-1
d_call: TRBD2
cdr3_aa: CSVAGLAGGFEQFF
cdr3_nt: TGCAGCGTTGCAGGACTAGCGGGAGGGTTTGAGCAGTTCTTC

clone_size: few
j_call: TRBJ2-1
v_call: TRBV5-4
d_call: NA
cdr3_aa: CASSLEFNEQFF
cdr3_nt: TGTGCCAGCAGCTTGGAGTTCAATGAGCAGTTCTTC

clone_size: few
j_call: TRBJ2-5
v_call: TRBV6-1
d_call: TRBD1
cdr3_aa: CASSRTLGTGETQYF
cdr3_nt: TGTGCCAGCAGCCGCACCTTGGGGACAGGGGAGACCCAGTACTTC

clone_size: many
j_call: TRBJ1-1
v_call: TRBV5-1
d_call: NA
cdr3_aa: CASSWTDNTEAFF
cdr3_nt: TGCGCCAGCAGCTGGACAGACAACACTGAAGCTTTCTTT

clone_size: NA
j_call: TRBJ2-1
v_call: TRBV12-3/TRBV12-4
d_call: NA
cdr3_aa: CASSPSIAVGSYNEQFF
cdr3_nt: TGTGCCAGCAGTCCGAGTATAGCGGTTGGATCCTACAATGAGCAGTTCTTC

clone_size: few
j_call: TRBJ2-7
v_call: TRBV20-1
d_call: NA
cdr3_aa: CSAQSAGSEQYF
cdr3_nt: TGCAGTGCGCAGTCGGCGGGTAGCGAGCAGTACTTC

clone_size: few
j_call: TRBJ2-1
v_call: TRBV6-5
d_call: NA
cdr3_aa: CASSYSKLGANEQFF
cdr3_nt: TGTGCCAGCAGTTACTCGAAGCTGGGGGCTAATGAGCAGTTCTTC

clone_size: many
j_call: TRBJ2-1
v_call: TRBV20-1
d_call: TRBD2
cdr3_aa: CSATPGTSASYYNEQFF
cdr3_nt: TGCAGTGCGACCCCCGGGACTAGCGCGAGCTACTACAATGAGCAGTTCTTC